The rows below give T cell receptor beta chains drawn from one sample of a study of blood T cell repertoires in COVID-19. The repertoire was sequenced with immunoSEQ multiplex PCR; TCRdb's copy has only in-frame clones and lacks some. The sample records about 190,000 clones, approximately 86% being singletons. Input material: peripheral blood. The receptors were gathered from a woman older than 75 with active or convalescent COVID-19. The CDR3 runs from the conserved cysteine through the conserved F or W. A D gene is named only where the DNA matches it firmly. Not every row has a clone size; where given, it reads once, few, many or a size class.

V gene	D gene	J gene	clone size	CDR3 protein	CDR3 DNA
TRBV7-9	NA	TRBJ2-1	NA	CASSLVDEQFF	TGTGCCAGCAGCTTAGTCGATGAGCAGTTCTTC
TRBV3-1/TRBV3-2	NA	TRBJ1-3	NA	CASSQDPQGWNTIYF	TGTGCCAGCAGCCAAGATCCCCAGGGGTGGAACACCATATATTTT
TRBV27	NA	TRBJ1-1	once	CASSGAGYTEAFF	TGTGCCAGCAGTGGGGCAGGGTACACTGAAGCTTTCTTT
TRBV28	TRBD1	TRBJ2-6	NA	CASSLGREKRGQVSSGANVLTF	TGTGCCAGCAGTTTAGGTCGAGAGAAGAGGGGGCAGGTCAGCTCTGGGGCCAACGTCCTGACTTTC
TRBV5-1	TRBD1	TRBJ2-5	NA	CASSLGTQGAETQYF	TGCGCCAGCAGCTTGGGAACACAGGGGGCAGAGACCCAGTACTTC
TRBV30	TRBD1	TRBJ1-5	NA	CAWSVLAGTGGGQPQHF	TGTGCCTGGAGTGTATTAGCAGGGACAGGGGGCGGTCAGCCCCAGCATTTT
TRBV2	TRBD1	TRBJ1-2	NA	CASTTYAGTAYGYTF	TGTGCCAGCACCACCTATGCCGGGACAGCCTATGGCTACACCTTC
TRBV10-1	TRBD2	TRBJ2-1	few	CASSVAGGVNNEQFF	TGCGCCAGCAGTGTGGCGGGAGGGGTAAACAATGAGCAGTTCTTC
TRBV18	NA	TRBJ1-1	NA	CASSQQGIETFF	TGTGCCAGCTCACAGCAGGGTATTGAGACTTTCTTT
TRBV23-1	NA	TRBJ1-5	NA	CASPGRPQHF	TGCGCCAGTCCAGGTCGGCCCCAGCATTTT
TRBV10-1	NA	TRBJ2-3	NA	CARESTQYF	TGCGCCAGGGAGAGCACGCAGTATTTT
TRBV3-1/TRBV3-2	TRBD1	TRBJ1-2	once	CASSQDRGGNYGYTF	TGTGCCAGCAGCCAGGACAGGGGAGGAAACTATGGCTACACCTTC
TRBV5-1	TRBD1	TRBJ1-6	NA	CASSLGQGRNSPLHF	TGCGCCAGCAGCTTGGGACAGGGAAGGAATTCACCCCTCCACTTT
TRBV5-1	TRBD2	TRBJ2-5	NA	CASSLDVAGGPETQYF	TGCGCCAGCAGCTTGGACGTGGCGGGGGGGCCCGAGACCCAGTACTTC
TRBV10-2	TRBD1	TRBJ2-6	NA	CASTEMTGGTGANVLTF	TGCGCCAGCACCGAAATGACAGGGGGCACCGGGGCCAACGTCCTGACTTTC
TRBV5-4	NA	TRBJ1-5	NA	CASSFSPNQPQHF	TGTGCCAGCAGCTTTTCCCCAAATCAGCCCCAGCATTTT
TRBV10-3	NA	TRBJ1-5	once	CAISESGGAGQPQHF	TGTGCCATCAGTGAGTCAGGGGGGGCGGGTCAGCCCCAGCATTTT
TRBV14	NA	TRBJ2-7	NA	CASSQDIGDTTYEQYF	TGTGCCAGCAGCCAAGATATTGGGGACACTACCTACGAGCAGTACTTC
TRBV4-1	TRBD2	TRBJ2-7	NA	CASSQAGLAGEPSYEQYF	TGCGCCAGCAGCCAGGCGGGACTAGCGGGAGAACCCTCCTACGAGCAGTACTTC
TRBV24-1	NA	TRBJ2-1	NA	CATSDDGRFYNEQFF	TGTGCCACCAGTGATGATGGCAGATTTTACAATGAGCAGTTCTTC
TRBV3-1/TRBV3-2	NA	TRBJ2-7	NA	CASSQAREQYF	TGTGCCAGCAGCCAAGCTCGGGAGCAGTACTTC
TRBV18	NA	TRBJ1-2	NA	CASSPILESASGGGYTF	TGTGCCAGCTCACCAATTTTGGAGAGCGCGTCCGGCGGTGGCTACACCTTC
TRBV27	NA	TRBJ2-7	NA	CASSFYGGSYEQYF	TGTGCCAGCAGTTTCTATGGTGGCTCCTACGAGCAGTACTTC
TRBV20-1	NA	TRBJ2-1	NA	CSASEGHHYNEQFF	TGCAGTGCTAGTGAGGGACACCACTACAATGAGCAGTTCTTC
TRBV19	NA	TRBJ1-2	NA	CASSIARGESGYTF	TGTGCCAGTAGTATAGCTCGGGGTGAGAGTGGCTACACCTTC
TRBV30	TRBD2	TRBJ2-3	NA	CACLAGVGGDTQYF	TGTGCCTGCTTAGCGGGAGTGGGGGGGGATACGCAGTATTTT
TRBV28	NA	TRBJ2-7	NA	CASSPPRGFLYEQYF	TGTGCCAGCAGTCCCCCCCGGGGGTTTCTGTACGAGCAGTACTTC
TRBV5-1	NA	TRBJ1-1	once	CASSRGMNTEAFF	TGCGCCAGCAGTAGGGGAATGAACACTGAAGCTTTCTTT
TRBV19	TRBD1	TRBJ2-7	few	CASSITGATYEQYF	TGTGCCAGTAGTATAACAGGGGCAACCTACGAGCAGTACTTC
TRBV15	NA	TRBJ2-5	NA	CATSRGSTEETQYF	TGTGCCACCAGCAGGGGGAGCACAGAAGAGACCCAGTACTTC
TRBV27	TRBD1	TRBJ2-7	NA	CASSLRAGTGAGEQYF	TGTGCCAGCAGTTTGAGGGCCGGGACAGGGGCTGGGGAGCAGTACTTC
TRBV5-1	TRBD1	TRBJ1-1	NA	CASSLAGTGVLSSEAFF	TGCGCCAGCAGCTTGGCCGGGACAGGGGTTTTGAGCAGTGAAGCTTTCTTT